This T cell receptor (beta chain) was obtained from a study of T cell responses to AZD1222 COVID-19 vaccine. General study findings and limits: Baseline antibody screening turned up just a handful of seropositive AZD1222 recipients. A mostly white British donor set with more females was recruited, and clonal diversity was possibly underestimated. Scientists sampled the repertoires only once the peak T cell response had passed. A rise in Spike-specific TCR breadth and depth followed two AZD1222 doses.

Assay: immunoSEQ multiplex PCR; the TCRdb copy retains only in-frame clones and omits some. Seen here are 150,000 to 200,000 clones, 80% to 95% observed once, and the top ten hold 1.1% to 1.5%. In this sample, this clone turned up a few times. Its antigen is not identified. This CDR3 has 16 residues. The V and J ends lost 3 bases and 6 bases, in that order; junction bases with no gene match: 11. The germline V gene encodes CDR1 MNHNS and CDR2 SASEGT. This sequence joins TRBV6-1 and TRBJ2-1, with 7 bases aligning to TRBD2. Sequencing used peripheral blood, obtained on day 0 of AZD1222 vaccination. This receptor was obtained from an adult in good health. CDR3 nucleotide sequence: TGTGCCAGCAGTGACCATCAGAAGACGGGGGGCAATGAGCAGTTCTTC. It translates to CASSDHQKTGGNEQFF.